This entry concerns a single T cell receptor (beta chain). The record originates from a study of control samples from healthy donors and cancer patients. This CDR3 contains 16 residues. The J segment lost 0 bases and the V segment lost 1 base, leaving 4 bases of the junction unmatched. Germline CDR1 is SEHNR and CDR2 is FQNEAQ (reference sequence). Assay: immunoSEQ multiplex PCR; the TCRdb copy retains only in-frame clones and omits some. The sample has tens of thousands of clones, around 90% seen once. The TCR was taken from an older woman with head and neck cancer. Sample: PBMCs. The gene calls are TRBV7-9 and TRBJ2-7, with 9 bases identical to TRBD2. The CDR3 nucleotides read TGTGCCAGCAGCTTAGTAGCGGGAGACGACTCCTACGAGCAGTACTTC. Its translation: CASSLVAGDDSYEQYF.